This entry concerns a single T cell receptor beta chain. This entry comes from a study of cytomegalovirus exposure and HLA in healthy donors. PCR employed 60 Vbeta and 13 Jbeta primers. Here immunoSEQ multiplex PCR was the method, and the copy in TCRdb shows in-frame clones only, minus some. The table shows about 110,000 clones, with under 70% occurring only once. There are 15 residues in the CDR3. CDR1 SGHVS and CDR2 FQNEAQ come from the germline V gene. V was shortened by 3 bases and J by 6 bases, with 14 bases between the two germline ends. The genes are TRBV7-8 and TRBJ2-2, with D maybe TRBD2 (6 bases). The origin of this receptor is a man aged 25 to 40 in good health and CMV-seropositive. Sequenced sample: PBMCs. CDR3 in amino acids: CASSLGTSYAGELFF. Written as DNA, the CDR3 is TGTGCCAGCAGCTTGGGGACTTCCTACGCCGGGGAGCTGTTTTTT. The variable domain in full, with the rest retrieved from reference TRBV7-8 and TRBJ2-2, is GAGVSQSPRYKVAKRGQDVALRCDPISGHVSLFWYQQALGQGPEFLTYFQNEAQLDKSGLPSDRFFAERPEGSVSTLKIQRTQQEDSAVYLCASSLGTSYAGELFFGEGSRLTVL.